This TCR beta chain was captured in a study of blood T cell repertoires in COVID-19. Measured with immunoSEQ multiplex PCR; TCRdb has only the in-frame clones, and not every one. Counted here are 300,000 or so clones, about nine tenths occurring once; the ten biggest clones make up roughly 2.6%. The CDR3 loop spans 13 amino acids. Germline V lookup: CDR1 SGHDN, CDR2 FVKESK. V was trimmed by 1 base and J by 6 bases, leaving 6 bases between them. Sequenced sample: PBMCs or T cells enriched from blood (not recorded which). The rearrangement uses TRBV14 and TRBJ2-2; D gene uncertain. The clonotype comes from a man aged 60 to 75 who had recovered from COVID-19. DNA of the CDR3: TGTGCCAGCAGCCAAGCCGCGTCCGGGGAGCTGTTTTTT. Residues: CASSQAASGELFF.